This T cell receptor beta chain was captured by sequencing in a study of beta chain features in type 1 diabetes. Whole-study context: Across all samples, about 100,000,000 sorted cells were examined.

Overall study findings and caveats: Any HLA-type effect on TCRB rearrangement remained unresolved here. Type 1 diabetes patients had moderately but significantly shorter TCRB CDR3s in all four CD4+ subsets.

CD45RO/CCR7/CD25/CD127/CD95/CD27 sorting isolated CD4+ naive, central memory, regulatory and stem cell-like memory cells. Expressed TCRB transcripts were sequenced, since all the RNA that had been isolated was reverse transcribed. Naive, central memory and regulatory T cell samples produced a mean of approximately 3.5 million reads. Method: immunoSEQ multiplex PCR; TCRdb's copy keeps in-frame clones and lacks some. The sample includes a few hundred thousand clones, about 12% of them seen just once. In regard to this clone: Its antigen is currently unknown.

Sequences were obtained from naive CD4+ T cells from blood. This receptor was obtained from a woman under 30 with type 1 diabetes.

CDR3 nucleotide sequence: TGTGCCAGCAGCTCGGGGGGATCGTACGAGCAGTACTTC. Protein sequence: CASSSGGSYEQYF. J is TRBJ2-7 and V is TRBV7-9; 7 positions match TRBD2. CDR3 length equals 13 residues. V dropped 4 bases and J dropped 4; count of bases not matched to a gene: 4. The germline V gene has CDR1 SEHNR and CDR2 FQNEAQ (reference sequence).